One and the same sample provided the 30 T cell receptor beta chains below, sequenced in a study of radiotherapy plus CTLA-4 blockade in lung cancer. The protocol was immunoSEQ multiplex PCR, while the TCRdb copy is restricted to in-frame clones and leaves out a portion. This sample carries about 35,000 clones, 85% of them seen once, and the ten largest clones take 5% to 7.5%. The source was peripheral blood, collected from a patient treated with radiotherapy plus ipilimumab. The receptors here all came from a human donor with non-small cell lung cancer who had stable disease on radiotherapy plus ipilimumab.

This clone was detected a few times. The genes are TRBV6-6 and TRBJ2-5, with D hard to call. Looked up from germline, CDR1 is MNHNY and CDR2 is SVGAGI (reference sequence). Trimming left V 5 bases short and J 2 bases short, with 6 bases between. The CDR3 totals 12 residues. The CDR3 reads CASSQIQETQYF. CDR3 in DNA: TGTGCCAGCAGTCAAATTCAAGAGACCCAGTACTTC.

This rearrangement joins TRBV27 to TRBJ2-7; 12 bases line up with TRBD1. The germline gives CDR1 MNHEY, CDR2 SMNVEV (reference sequence). Losses at the gene ends were 5 bases for V and 7 bases for J; bases not matched to a gene: 9. The CDR3 length is 15 residues. The CDR3 loop reads CASSPGTGGTAEQYF. The CDR3, as DNA: TGTGCCAGCAGTCCGGGGACAGGGGGCACCGCGGAGCAGTACTTC.

In DNA form, the CDR3 reads TGTGCCAGCAGCTTAATGGGCCCTCGGCATGGCTACACCTTC. Translated: CASSLMGPRHGYTF. V is TRBV28 and J is TRBJ1-2; D is unresolved. The V and J ends lost 6 bases and 6 bases respectively, with 17 bases between them. This CDR3 has 14 amino acids. The germline gives CDR1 MDHEN, CDR2 SYDVKM.

The rearrangement joins TRBV4-3 to TRBJ1-1, with D possibly matching TRBD1 (6 bases). From germline, CDR1 is LGHNA and CDR2 YSLEER. This CDR3 region has 14 residues. The V gene lost 0 bases and the J gene lost 7 bases, with 12 bases spanning the gap. The CDR3 DNA sequence: TGCGCCAGCAGCCAAGATTCCGTACAGGGTGAAGCTTTCTTT. Translated, it gives CASSQDSVQGEAFF.

This chain uses TRBV4-3 with TRBJ1-5; tentative D call: TRBD1 (5 bases). The CDR3 has 15 amino acids. Germline CDR1 reads LGHNA; CDR2 reads YSLEER. V was cut by 4 bases and J by 7 bases, with 17 bases left in between. The CDR3 nucleotides are TGCGCCAGCAGCCTTCGTAGGGGTGCGAGCCAGCCCCAGCATTTT. It specifies CASSLRRGASQPQHF.

The chain recombines TRBV27 with TRBJ2-3; D gene unclear. CDR3 size: 13 residues. Trimming cost V 4 bases and J 6 bases, with 11 bases left between them. Germline-derived CDR1 and CDR2 are MNHEY and SMNVEV (reference sequence). The CDR3 DNA follows: TGTGCCAGCAGTTACAGTTCGGTGGATACGCAGTATTTT. It specifies CASSYSSVDTQYF.

CDR3 in amino acids: CASSPYSLTGGAEDTQYF. Written as DNA, the CDR3 is TGTGCCAGCTCACCATACTCGCTTACAGGGGGCGCGGAAGATACGCAGTATTTT. The chain has TRBV18 and TRBJ2-3, with 9 bases matching TRBD1. From germline, CDR1 is KGHSH and CDR2 LQKENI. V trimming: 2 bases; J trimming: 5 bases; junction bases outside the gene matches: 14. CDR3 length: 18 amino acids.

This clone was recorded once. The chain carries TRBV27 and TRBJ2-1; possible D gene TRBD1, 5 bases. The CDR3 contains 14 residues. The V and J ends lost 3 bases and 5 bases respectively, with 11 bases between them. Germline values: CDR1 MNHEY, CDR2 SMNVEV (reference sequence). This CDR3 reads CASSLGRLHNEQFF. DNA for the CDR3: TGTGCCAGCAGTTTGGGGCGACTTCACAATGAGCAGTTCTTC.

This clone appeared a single time. The chain uses TRBV11-2 and TRBJ2-7; possibly TRBD2 for D (5 bases). Between the trimmed V and J ends, which lost 0 bases and 5 bases, there was a span of 8 bases. The germline CDR1 and CDR2 sequences are SGHAT and FQNNGV. CDR3 size: 13 residues. CDR3: CASSLEPGNEQYF. The CDR3 DNA reads TGTGCCAGCAGCTTAGAACCCGGGAACGAGCAGTACTTC.

V gene TRBV13 combines with J gene TRBJ2-3; 12 nucleotides line up with TRBD1. Germline trimming cut 4 bases from V and 2 bases from J; bases unmatched to any gene: 4. CDR1 and CDR2 from the germline V gene are PRHDT and FYEKMQ (reference sequence). The CDR3 loop spans 16 amino acids. This CDR3 reads CASSSRDRGLTDTQYF. CDR3 in DNA: TGTGCCAGCAGCTCCCGGGACAGGGGGCTCACAGATACGCAGTATTTT.

V is TRBV6-5 and J is TRBJ1-2, with 10 bases that match TRBD1. V lost 6 bases, J lost 4 bases, and 5 bases stayed unmatched. Germline values: CDR1 MNHEY, CDR2 SVGAGI. The CDR3 extends over 14 amino acids. CDR3 DNA sequence: TGTGCCAGCAGGCCTGACAGGGGGCTCTATGGCTACACCTTC. Translating it yields CASRPDRGLYGYTF.

This clone occurred a few times. V is TRBV11-3 and J is TRBJ2-1; TRBD2 aligns across 7 bases. Germline trimming cut 3 bases from V and 7 bases from J; bases unmatched to any gene: 6. The germline V gene encodes CDR1 SGHNT and CDR2 YENEEA. The CDR3 extends over 14 amino acids. CDR3 amino acids: CASSFRGRTNEQFF. The CDR3 region has the DNA TGTGCCAGCAGCTTCCGCGGGAGAACGAATGAGCAGTTCTTC.

The chain has TRBV9 and TRBJ2-1; 12 positions agree with TRBD2. Looked up from germline, CDR1 is SGDLS and CDR2 is YYNGEE. The CDR3 sequence is 14 residues long. With V trimmed by 4 bases and J by 8 bases, 4 bases remained unmatched. The CDR3: CASSTSGRSDEQFF. The CDR3 DNA reads as TGTGCCAGCAGCACTAGCGGGAGGTCGGATGAGCAGTTCTTC.

The CDR3 loop reads CASSAGGGDEQFF. DNA of the CDR3: TGTGCCAGCAGTGCGGGAGGGGGCGATGAGCAGTTCTTC. V and J are TRBV9 and TRBJ2-1, with 9 bases aligning to TRBD2. The CDR3 totals 13 residues. Germline CDR1 and CDR2: SGDLS and YYNGEE. The ends lost 5 bases at V and 8 bases at J; junction bases unmatched: 5.

This chain uses TRBV27 with TRBJ1-1; no clear D gene. The germline gives CDR1 MNHEY, CDR2 SMNVEV (reference sequence). This CDR3 has 13 amino acids. Trimming shortened V by 4 bases and J by 2 bases, and 8 bases separated the two germline ends. The CDR3 bases are TGTGCCAGCAGTTGGGGAGATAACACTGAAGCTTTCTTT. Encoded protein: CASSWGDNTEAFF.

This chain uses TRBV20-1 with TRBJ1-2; D remains ambiguous. The CDR3 covers 11 residues. Germline CDR1 is DFQATT and CDR2 is SNEGSKA (reference sequence). The germline V and J ends were trimmed by 3 bases and 8 bases, with 10 bases remaining between them. The DNA for the CDR3 is TGCAGTGCTAGGGCCGAACGAGGCTACACCTTC. Its translation: CSARAERGYTF.

This chain links TRBV27 with TRBJ2-7; perhaps TRBD2 as D (5 bases). This CDR3 is built from 16 residues. Looked up from germline, CDR1 is MNHEY and CDR2 is SMNVEV (reference sequence). V lost 5 bases and J 4 bases, leaving 21 bases between the germline ends. As DNA, the CDR3 is TGTGCCAGCAGTCCGTCCTTCGGTGCGCGGAGGTACGAGCAGTACTTC. Amino acids: CASSPSFGARRYEQYF.

This clone appeared a single time. The chain uses TRBV4-1 and TRBJ2-7, with D tentatively TRBD1 (6 bases). The V and J ends lost 5 bases and 2 bases respectively, with 13 bases between them. The CDR3 sequence is 14 residues long. CDR1 and CDR2 (germline): MGHRA, YSYEKL. CDR3 sequence (DNA): TGCGCCAGCAGCTCCCGGGACAACCCCTACGAGCAGTACTTC. It encodes CASSSRDNPYEQYF.

J is TRBJ2-4 and V is TRBV19; 7 bases are a match to TRBD1. With 5 bases clipped from V and 5 bases from J, the junction kept 12 bases outside the gene matches. The CDR3 is 16 residues long. CDR1 LNHDA and CDR2 SQIVND come from the germline V gene (reference sequence). This CDR3 is CASSGWRRQGENIQYF. DNA for the CDR3: TGTGCCAGTAGTGGATGGCGAAGACAGGGTGAAAACATTCAGTACTTC.

The chain links TRBV5-1 to TRBJ2-3; TRBD1 might be the D (6 bases). V was pared by 4 bases and J by 2 bases, with 11 bases between. From germline, CDR1 is SGHRS and CDR2 YFSETQ. CDR3 length equals 14 residues. The CDR3, as DNA: TGCGCCAGCAGCCCTTGGACAGTCACAGATACGCAGTATTTT. Translated: CASSPWTVTDTQYF.

The rearrangement uses TRBV19 and TRBJ1-1; 7 bases are a match to TRBD1. The trim removed 5 bases at V and 4 bases at J, leaving 10 bases unmatched. CDR3 length equals 15 residues. Germline CDR1 and CDR2: LNHDA and SQIVND (reference sequence). The CDR3 sequence: CASSVIYRGGTEAFF. CDR3 coding DNA: TGTGCCAGTAGTGTCATTTACAGGGGAGGCACTGAAGCTTTCTTT.

This chain connects TRBV27 to TRBJ2-7; 8 bases align to TRBD1. CDR3 length: 15 amino acids. Trimming cost V 5 bases and J 2 bases; bases outside gene matches: 8. Germline lookup yields CDR1 MNHEY and CDR2 SMNVEV (reference sequence). In DNA, the CDR3 is TGTGCCAGCAGTACCCGGGACAGGAGCACCTACGAGCAGTACTTC. Residues: CASSTRDRSTYEQYF.

As DNA, the CDR3 is TGCGCCAGCAGTGGGACCCGGGGGAAAGGTGAGCAGTTCTTC. Amino acid sequence: CASSGTRGKGEQFF. The chain couples TRBV10-2 to TRBJ2-1, with a possible D match to TRBD2 (6 bases). The CDR3 runs to 14 residues. The ends were cut back, 4 bases at V and 9 bases at J, with 16 bases in the middle. The germline gives CDR1 WSHSY, CDR2 SAAADI.

The V gene is TRBV9, the J gene TRBJ2-7; TRBD1 matches at 12 bases. Trimming removed 2 bases from V and 7 bases from J; junction bases left unmatched: 4. The CDR3 length is 14 residues. Germline CDR1 and CDR2: SGDLS and YYNGEE. The CDR3 reads CASSVGQGAREQYF. The CDR3 nucleotides read TGTGCCAGCAGCGTGGGACAGGGGGCGAGAGAGCAGTACTTC.

The J gene is TRBJ2-5, the V gene TRBV4-1; 8 positions match TRBD1. The J call may be in error: the DNA end matches TRBJ2-7 better. The CDR3 extends over 14 amino acids. CDR1 MGHRA and CDR2 YSYEKL come from the germline V gene. The CDR3 bases are TGCGCCAGCAGCCAGGGACAGGAGATATACGAGCAGTACTTC. It yields the protein CASSQGQEIYEQYF.

Here the CDR3 DNA reads TGTGCCAGCAGCTCGTGGAGGGAACAAGAGACCCAGTACTTC. Residues: CASSSWREQETQYF. This rearrangement joins TRBV7-9 to TRBJ2-5, with a weak D call TRBD2 (6 bases). Germline V gene lookup returns CDR1 SEHNR and CDR2 FQNEAQ (reference sequence). V lost 4 bases, J lost 2 bases, and 11 bases lay in between. This CDR3 has 14 amino acids. Based on the CDR3 plus reference TRBV7-9 and TRBJ2-5, the full variable domain is DTGVSQNPRHKITKRGQNVTFRCDPISEHNRLYWYRQTLGQGPEFLTYFQNEAQLEKSRLLSDRFSAERPKGSFSTLEIQRTEQGDSAMYLCASSSWREQETQYFGPGTRLLVL.

This clone was recorded only once. The chain couples TRBV28 to TRBJ2-2; maybe TRBD2 (7 bases). Looked up from germline, CDR1 is MDHEN and CDR2 is SYDVKM. This CDR3 has 13 residues. Trimming cost V 7 bases and J 6 bases, with 12 bases left between them. DNA for the CDR3: TGTGCCAGCACCATAGGGGGGGCCGGGGAGCTGTTTTTT. Its translation is CASTIGGAGELFF.

The chain links TRBV10-3 to TRBJ2-1; 11 nucleotides line up with TRBD2. Germline assignment: CDR1 ENHRY and CDR2 SYGVKD. This CDR3 spans 19 amino acids. J gave up 0 bases and V 6 bases, and 13 bases lay outside the gene matches. The CDR3 sequence is CAIRPGTSSGGSSYNEQFF. The CDR3 nucleotides read TGTGCCATCAGACCGGGAACATCTAGCGGGGGGAGCTCCTACAATGAGCAGTTCTTC.

The chain uses TRBV7-9 and TRBJ2-2; 10 bases are a match to TRBD2. Trimming removed 1 base from V and 1 base from J; junction bases left unmatched: 0. This CDR3 has 16 amino acids. Per germline, CDR1 SEHNR and CDR2 FQNEAQ (reference sequence). CDR3 nucleotide sequence: TGTGCCAGCAGCTTAGGACTAGCGGGGAACACCGGGGAGCTGTTTTTT. This encodes CASSLGLAGNTGELFF.

This chain connects TRBV9 to TRBJ2-1; 10 bases match TRBD2. The junction had 7 bases not matched to a gene; V was cut back by 3 bases and J by 4 bases. Per the germline V gene, CDR1 is SGDLS and CDR2 is YYNGEE. This CDR3 is built from 16 residues. The CDR3 protein is CASSAPTSGFYNEQFF. The DNA of the CDR3 is TGTGCCAGCAGCGCCCCGACTAGCGGGTTTTACAATGAGCAGTTCTTC.